Listed below are T cell receptor beta chains from one sample, sequenced in a study of cytomegalovirus exposure and HLA in healthy donors. Here immunoSEQ multiplex PCR was the method, and the copy in TCRdb shows in-frame clones only, minus some. The sample includes approximately 65,000 clones, around 95% seen only once; the top ten take around 2.5%. Sequenced material: PBMCs. These receptors all stem from a man aged 18 to 30 in good health and CMV-seronegative. Both conserved end residues are part of each CDR3. D genes are given only for firm matches. The size entry is marked missing in some rows and otherwise reads once, few, many or a size class.

D	V	J	size	DNA	CDR3
-	TRBV27	TRBJ1-6	-	TGTGCCAGCAGTTTAGGAGGACCCCCCGGCGCTTCACCCCTCCACTTT	CASSLGGPPGASPLHF
-	TRBV25-1	TRBJ1-2	-	TGTGCCAGCAGTGAGGGGGGGGCACACTACACCTTC	CASSEGGAHYTF
-	TRBV19	TRBJ1-1	-	TGTGCCAGTAGTTTACAGGGATGGCACACTGAAGCTTTCTTT	CASSLQGWHTEAFF
-	TRBV7-6	TRBJ1-1	few	TGTGCCAGCAGCCCGGACAGCATGAACACTGAAGCTTTCTTT	CASSPDSMNTEAFF
TRBD1	TRBV27	TRBJ2-3	-	TGTGCCAGCACGTTTACCCGACGACAGGGGCGCACAGATACGCAGTATTTT	CASTFTRRQGRTDTQYF
-	TRBV19	TRBJ1-5	-	TGTGCCAGTAGTTACCGGGAACGCAATCAGCCCCAGCATTTT	CASSYRERNQPQHF
TRBD1	TRBV7-9	TRBJ2-3	-	TGTGCCAGCAGCTTCTCCGGACAGGGGGGCACAGATACGCAGTATTTT	CASSFSGQGGTDTQYF
-	TRBV7-6	TRBJ1-1	-	TGTGCCAGCAGCCCAGGGAGGGTTAACACTGAAGCTTTCTTT	CASSPGRVNTEAFF
-	TRBV23-1	TRBJ1-2	-	TGCGCCAGCAGTCCCCCAGGATACTATGGCTACACCTTC	CASSPPGYYGYTF
TRBD2	TRBV2	TRBJ2-3	-	TGTGCCAGCAGTGTCAGTAGCGGGAGCGATACGCAGTATTTT	CASSVSSGSDTQYF
-	TRBV9	TRBJ2-1	-	TGTGCCAGCAGCCAGACTACTAGCCGTGGTTTGAATGAGCAGTTCTTC	CASSQTTSRGLNEQFF
-	TRBV5-1	TRBJ2-2	once	TGCGCCAGCAGCTTGGATCCGGGGACCGGGGAGCTGTTTTTT	CASSLDPGTGELFF